The source of this T cell receptor beta chain is a study of Ad26.COV2.S vaccination and SARS-CoV-2 variants. For the study at large: Enrolled in COV1001, the donor was in the Ad26.COV2.S trial arm, which received the vaccine. The authors gave Ad26.COV2.S intramuscularly, either once or twice 56 days apart.

TCRdb's copy holds only in-frame clones and misses some; the assay was immunoSEQ multiplex PCR. The sample lists about half a million clones, roughly nine tenths occurring once. Documented treatment: around 19 received Ad26.COV2.S at low or high dose, single or two shots; about 5 received placebo; per-sample allocation not given. After the first vaccine or placebo injection, samples were drawn on day 63. CDR3 length: 15 residues. V shed 10 bases and J shed 0 bases, with 18 bases lying between them. Germline V gene lookup returns CDR1 SGHTA and CDR2 FQGNSA. Overall study findings and caveats: Measurements of TCR breadth and depth may have given underestimates of the total T cell responses. Vaccinees reportedly had broad spike-specific CD8+ and CD4+ T cell responses.

This clone was detected only once. As yet, its antigen is unknown. The TCR originated in a person between 18 and 60 years old who received the Ad26.COV2.S COVID-19 vaccine or a placebo. The genes are TRBV7-2 and TRBJ1-1; maybe TRBD1 (5 bases). The sample consisted of peripheral blood, taken in a trial of Ad26.COV2.S vaccine versus placebo. Here the CDR3 reads CATRKGLSMNTEAFF. The CDR3 region has the DNA TGTGCCACCCGGAAGGGGCTTTCCATGAACACTGAAGCTTTCTTT. Full variable domain (rest looked up from reference TRBV7-2 and TRBJ1-1): GAGVSQSPSNKVTEKGKDVELRCDPISGHTALYWYRQSLGQGLEFLIYFQGNSAPDKSGLPSDRFSAERTGGSVSTLTIQRTQQEDSAVYLCATRKGLSMNTEAFFGQGTRLTVV.